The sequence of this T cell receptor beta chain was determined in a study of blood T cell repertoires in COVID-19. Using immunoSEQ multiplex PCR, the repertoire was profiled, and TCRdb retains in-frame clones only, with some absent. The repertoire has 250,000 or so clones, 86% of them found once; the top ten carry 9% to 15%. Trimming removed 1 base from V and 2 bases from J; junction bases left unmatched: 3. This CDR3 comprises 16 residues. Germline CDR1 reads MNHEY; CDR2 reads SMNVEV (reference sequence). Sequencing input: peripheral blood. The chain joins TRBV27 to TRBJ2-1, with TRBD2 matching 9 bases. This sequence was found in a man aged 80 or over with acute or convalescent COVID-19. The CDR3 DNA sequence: TGTGCCAGCAGTTTATTCCTAGCGGGGACCTACAATGAGCAGTTCTTC. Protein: CASSLFLAGTYNEQFF.